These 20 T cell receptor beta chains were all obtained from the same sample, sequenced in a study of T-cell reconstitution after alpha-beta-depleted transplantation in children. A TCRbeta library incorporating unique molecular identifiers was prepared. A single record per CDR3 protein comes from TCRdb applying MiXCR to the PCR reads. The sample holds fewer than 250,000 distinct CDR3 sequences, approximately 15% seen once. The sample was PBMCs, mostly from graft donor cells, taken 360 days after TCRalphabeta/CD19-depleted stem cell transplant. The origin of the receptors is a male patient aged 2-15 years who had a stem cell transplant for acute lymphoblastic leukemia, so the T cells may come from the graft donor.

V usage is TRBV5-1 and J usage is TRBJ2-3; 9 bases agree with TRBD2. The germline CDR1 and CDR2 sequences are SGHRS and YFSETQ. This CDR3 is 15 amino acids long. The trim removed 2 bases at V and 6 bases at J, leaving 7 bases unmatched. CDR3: CASSFSSGKVDTQYF. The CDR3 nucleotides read TGCGCCAGCAGCTTTTCTAGCGGGAAGGTGGATACGCAGTATTTT.

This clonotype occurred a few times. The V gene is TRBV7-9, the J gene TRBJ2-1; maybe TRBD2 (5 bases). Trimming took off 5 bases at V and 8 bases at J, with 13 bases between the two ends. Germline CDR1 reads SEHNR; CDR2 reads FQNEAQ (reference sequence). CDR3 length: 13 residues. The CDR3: CASSQHGMDEQFF. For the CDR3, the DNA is TGTGCCAGCAGCCAACACGGGATGGATGAGCAGTTCTTC.

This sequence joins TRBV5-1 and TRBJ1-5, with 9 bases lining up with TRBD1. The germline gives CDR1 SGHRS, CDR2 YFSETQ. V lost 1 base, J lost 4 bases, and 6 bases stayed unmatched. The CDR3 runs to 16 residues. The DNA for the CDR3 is TGCGCCAGCAGCTTGAGTCCGACAGGGGGTAATCAGCCCCAGCATTTT. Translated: CASSLSPTGGNQPQHF.

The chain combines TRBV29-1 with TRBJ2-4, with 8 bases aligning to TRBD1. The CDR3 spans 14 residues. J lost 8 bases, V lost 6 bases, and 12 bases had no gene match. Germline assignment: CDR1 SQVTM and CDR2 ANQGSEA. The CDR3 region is CSVARQGASDIQYF. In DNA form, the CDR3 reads TGCAGCGTCGCCCGCCAGGGGGCTTCGGACATTCAGTACTTC.

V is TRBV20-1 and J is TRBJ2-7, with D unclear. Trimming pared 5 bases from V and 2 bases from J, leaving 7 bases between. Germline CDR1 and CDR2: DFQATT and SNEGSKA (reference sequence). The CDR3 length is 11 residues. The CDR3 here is CSAPRPYEQYF. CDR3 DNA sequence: TGCAGTGCTCCGAGACCCTACGAGCAGTACTTC.

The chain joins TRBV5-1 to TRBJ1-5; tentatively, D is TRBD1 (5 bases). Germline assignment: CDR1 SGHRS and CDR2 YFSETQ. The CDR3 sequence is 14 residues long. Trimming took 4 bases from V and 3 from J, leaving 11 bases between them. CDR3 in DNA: TGCGCCAGCAGCCGGGGGGAGGACAATCAGCCCCAGCATTTT. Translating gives CASSRGEDNQPQHF.

The CDR3 is CASSLGAGGGQETQYF. The DNA for the CDR3 is TGTGCCAGCAGCTTAGGGGCGGGAGGGGGGCAAGAGACCCAGTACTTC. The chain combines TRBV7-2 with TRBJ2-5, with 9 bases that match TRBD2. From germline, CDR1 is SGHTA and CDR2 FQGNSA. J gave up 2 bases and V 1 base, and 5 bases lay outside the gene matches. This CDR3 spans 16 amino acids.

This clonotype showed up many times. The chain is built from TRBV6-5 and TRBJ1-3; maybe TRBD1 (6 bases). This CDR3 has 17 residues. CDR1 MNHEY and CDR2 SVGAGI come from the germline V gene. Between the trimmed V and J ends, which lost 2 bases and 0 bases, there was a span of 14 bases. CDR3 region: CASSYGGAAFSGNTIYF. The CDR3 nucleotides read TGTGCCAGCAGTTACGGGGGGGCAGCGTTCTCTGGAAACACCATATATTTT.

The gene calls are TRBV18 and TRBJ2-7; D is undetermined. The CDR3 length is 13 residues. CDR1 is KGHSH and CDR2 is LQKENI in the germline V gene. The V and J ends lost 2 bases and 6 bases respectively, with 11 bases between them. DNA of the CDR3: TGTGCCAGCTCACCAAAACCCCTTGGCGAGCAGTACTTC. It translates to CASSPKPLGEQYF.

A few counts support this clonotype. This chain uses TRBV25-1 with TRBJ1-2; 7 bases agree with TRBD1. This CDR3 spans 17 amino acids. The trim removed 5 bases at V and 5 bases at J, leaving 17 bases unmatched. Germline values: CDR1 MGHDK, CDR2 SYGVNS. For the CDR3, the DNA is TGTGCCAGCAGTCCTGTGGGAAGGACAGGCGGAACTTATGGCTACACCTTC. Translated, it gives CASSPVGRTGGTYGYTF.

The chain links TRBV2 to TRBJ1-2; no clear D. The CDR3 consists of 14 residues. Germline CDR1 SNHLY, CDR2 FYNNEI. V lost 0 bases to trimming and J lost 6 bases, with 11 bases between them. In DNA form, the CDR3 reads TGTGCCAGCAGTGAAGCGGGAGGAGTGAATGGCTACACCTTC. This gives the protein CASSEAGGVNGYTF. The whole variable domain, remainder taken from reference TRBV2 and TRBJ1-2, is EPEVTQTPSHQVTQMGQEVILRCVPISNHLYFYWYRQILGQKVEFLVSFYNNEISEKSEIFDDQFSVERPDGSNFTLKIRSTKLEDSAMYFCASSEAGGVNGYTFGSGTRLTVV.

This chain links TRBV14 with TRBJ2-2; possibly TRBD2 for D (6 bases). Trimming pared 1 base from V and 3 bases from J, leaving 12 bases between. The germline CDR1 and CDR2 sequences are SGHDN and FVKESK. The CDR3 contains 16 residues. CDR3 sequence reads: CASSQGEATYTGELFF. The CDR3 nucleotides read TGTGCCAGCAGCCAAGGGGAGGCCACTTACACCGGGGAGCTGTTTTTT.

The CDR3 region is CASSWNRVGGDTEAFF. The CDR3 bases are TGCGCCAGCAGCTGGAACAGGGTAGGTGGGGACACTGAAGCTTTCTTT. The genes are TRBV5-1 and TRBJ1-1; weak D call: TRBD1 (6 bases). Germline CDR1 reads SGHRS; CDR2 reads YFSETQ. The CDR3 contains 16 residues. The V gene lost 3 bases and the J gene lost 3 bases, with 18 bases spanning the gap.

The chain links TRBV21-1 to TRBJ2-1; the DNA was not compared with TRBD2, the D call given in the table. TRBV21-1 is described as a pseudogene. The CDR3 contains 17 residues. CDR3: CASNPPSGGAPNNEQFF. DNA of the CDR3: TGTGCCAGCAACCCACCTAGCGGGGGGGCCCCCAACAATGAGCAGTTCTTC.

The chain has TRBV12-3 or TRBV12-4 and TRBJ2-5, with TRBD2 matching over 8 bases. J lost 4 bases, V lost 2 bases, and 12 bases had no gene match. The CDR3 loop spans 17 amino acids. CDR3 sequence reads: CASSLSGGAYQGETQYF. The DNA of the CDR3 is TGTGCCAGCAGTTTATCGGGAGGGGCTTACCAGGGAGAGACCCAGTACTTC.

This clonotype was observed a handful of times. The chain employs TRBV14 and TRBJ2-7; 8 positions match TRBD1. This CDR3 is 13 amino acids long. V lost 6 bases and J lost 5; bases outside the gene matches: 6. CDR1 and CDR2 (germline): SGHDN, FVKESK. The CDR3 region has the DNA TGTGCCAGCAGTCCCGGGACAGGAAACGAGCAGTACTTC. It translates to CASSPGTGNEQYF.

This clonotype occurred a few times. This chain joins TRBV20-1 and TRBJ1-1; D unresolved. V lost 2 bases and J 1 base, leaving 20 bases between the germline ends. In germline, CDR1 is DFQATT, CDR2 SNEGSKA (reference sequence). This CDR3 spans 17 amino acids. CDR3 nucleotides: TGCAGTGCTAGAAACCCGGGCCTCCCCAGAGGGAACACTGAAGCTTTCTTT. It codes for CSARNPGLPRGNTEAFF.

The DNA of the CDR3 is TGTGCCAGCATCAGGGGGGGGACAGGGGGCGAAGCTAGCGGACCTTACAATGAGCAGTTCTTC. Residues: CASIRGGTGGEASGPYNEQFF. The genes are TRBV28 and TRBJ2-1, with TRBD1 matching 12 bases. J lost 4 bases, V lost 7 bases, and 23 bases had no gene match. Germline V gene lookup returns CDR1 MDHEN and CDR2 SYDVKM. This CDR3 has 21 amino acids.

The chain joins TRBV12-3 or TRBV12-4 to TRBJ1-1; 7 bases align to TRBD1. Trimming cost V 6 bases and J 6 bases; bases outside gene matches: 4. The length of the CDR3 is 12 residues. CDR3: CASSAGTAEAFF. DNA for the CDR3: TGTGCCAGCAGCGCTGGGACAGCTGAAGCTTTCTTT.

The CDR3 is CASSIDGGDRTEAFF. The CDR3 bases are TGTGCCAGTAGTATAGACGGAGGGGACCGAACTGAAGCTTTCTTT. The V gene is TRBV19, the J gene TRBJ1-1; D may be TRBD1 (5 bases). The CDR3 length is 15 residues. The ends were cut back, 0 bases at V and 5 bases at J, with 13 bases in the middle. Germline V gene data show CDR1 as LNHDA and CDR2 as SQIVND (reference sequence).